These 8 T cell receptor beta chains were sequenced from one sample in a study of blood T cells in healthy people across ages. Combining a sample-barcoded 5' primer with a J-beta primer mix, a second PCR ran for about 7 to 11 cycles. TCRdb redid the calling of the 5' RACE reads with MiXCR, one entry per CDR3 protein. In the table there are approximately 1.5 million distinct CDR3 sequences, roughly 30% of which are singletons. Sequencing was done on a sample of blood. The receptors here all came from a woman aged 25 to 45 in good health.

Only one count was recorded for this clonotype. The chain uses TRBV3-1 and TRBJ2-5; 11 bases map to TRBD2. The CDR3 is made up of 15 amino acids. Germline-derived CDR1 and CDR2 are LGHDT and YNNKEL (reference sequence). Losses at the gene ends were 5 bases for V and 7 bases for J; bases not matched to a gene: 9. The CDR3 coding sequence is TGTGCCAGCAGCATACTAGCGGGGGCCCTTGGGACCCAGTACTTC. Translation gives CASSILAGALGTQYF.

Details on this clonotype: Its ends do not fully match the called genes, so a read error is possible. V is TRBV4-2 and J is TRBJ2-7, with TRBD2 matching over 7 bases. CDR1 and CDR2 (germline): LGHNA, YNFKEQ. The CDR3 has 17 residues. CDR3 sequence (DNA): TGTGCCAGCAGCCAAACGAGGACTAGTAGTGATTCTTACGGGCAGTACTTC. Protein: CASSQTRTSSDSYGQYF.

V and J are TRBV9 and TRBJ1-6, with D uncertain. CDR1 and CDR2 from the germline V gene are SGDLS and YYNGEE. The germline V and J ends were trimmed by 3 bases and 6 bases, with 10 bases remaining between them. This CDR3 has 14 amino acids. For the CDR3, the DNA is TGTGCCAGCAGCGCATCGGGTGGTAATTCACCCCTCCACTTT. Translation: CASSASGGNSPLHF.

This rearrangement joins TRBV7-8 to TRBJ2-7, with a weak D call TRBD1 (6 bases). Germline lookup yields CDR1 SGHVS and CDR2 FQNEAQ. The CDR3 is made up of 15 amino acids. V was cut by 1 base and J by 2 bases, with 12 bases left in between. The DNA of the CDR3 is TGTGCCAGCAGCTTAGTTAGGACAGCTACCTACGAGCAGTACTTC. Amino acids: CASSLVRTATYEQYF. Full variable domain (outside the CDR3, taken from reference TRBV7-8 and TRBJ2-7): GAGVSQSPRYKVAKRGQDVALRCDPISGHVSLFWYQQALGQGPEFLTYFQNEAQLDKSGLPSDRFFAERPEGSVSTLKIQRTQQEDSAVYLCASSLVRTATYEQYFGPGTRLTVT.

This clonotype was seen a few times. The rearrangement uses TRBV20-1 and TRBJ1-6; no clear D. Germline loops: CDR1 DFQATT, CDR2 SNEGSKA (reference sequence). Trimming removed 0 bases from V and 10 bases from J, with 22 bases in between. This CDR3 has 17 amino acids. The chain's CDR3 is CSARDSETDPTRSPLHF. The CDR3 nucleotides read TGCAGTGCTAGAGATTCAGAGACCGATCCTACGCGCTCACCCCTCCACTTT.

As for this clonotype: The junction departs from the called germline gene at one end, perhaps through a read error. The genes are TRBV7-8 and TRBJ2-6, with 7 positions matching TRBD1. The CDR3 runs 18 residues. The germline V gene encodes CDR1 SGHVS and CDR2 FQNEAQ. CDR3 sequence: CASSLGTVVSSGANVLTF. The CDR3 nucleotides read TGTGCCAGCAGTTTAGGGACAGTCGTCAGCTCTGGGGCCAACGTCCTGACTTTC.

J is TRBJ2-3 and V is TRBV20-1; 11 positions match TRBD2. The CDR3 has 14 amino acids. CDR1 and CDR2 (germline): DFQATT, SNEGSKA (reference sequence). J was trimmed by 7 bases and V by 2 bases; bases with no gene match: 5. CDR3 region: CSARSASGRNTQYF. DNA of the CDR3: TGCAGTGCTAGATCGGCTAGCGGGAGGAATACGCAGTATTTT.

This chain joins TRBV25-1 and TRBJ1-2; a possible D gene is TRBD1 (5 bases). The CDR3 contains 13 residues. Trimming removed 3 bases at V and 4 bases at J, with 9 bases between. Germline CDR1 reads MGHDK; CDR2 reads SYGVNS. The CDR3 reads CASSDGTIYGYTF. The CDR3 coding sequence is TGTGCCAGCAGTGACGGGACTATCTATGGCTACACCTTC.